The 14 T cell receptor beta chains below come from one sample, sequenced in a study of T cells expressing NK-cell markers. TCRdb derives one entry per CDR3 protein from the 5' RACE reads, leaving out DNA. Across fewer than 400,000 distinct CDR3 sequences, the top ten clones capture 9.5% to 12% of the sample. What was sequenced was blood T cells: a sorted CD56 or NKG2C T cell subset, CD4+ or CD8+ T cells, or bulk PBMC T cells (not recorded which). The receptors were gathered from a woman aged 45 to 65 in good health.

This sequence joins TRBV24-1 and TRBJ1-2; TCRdb designates TRBD1, a call that cannot be tested without DNA. This CDR3 has 15 residues. The germline CDR1 and CDR2 sequences are KGHDR and SFDVKD. The CDR3 loop is CANSGGLGRLMGYTF.

The gene calls are TRBV29-1 and TRBJ2-1; TCRdb designates TRBD2, a call that cannot be tested without DNA. CDR3 length equals 19 residues. Per the germline V gene, CDR1 is SQVTM and CDR2 is ANQGSEA. The CDR3 protein is CSVEGLAGVPRSSYNEQFF.

This chain connects TRBV3-1 to TRBJ2-1; TCRdb reports TRBD2, a call that lacks DNA to check it against. There are 17 residues in the CDR3. Germline values: CDR1 LGHDT, CDR2 YNNKEL (reference sequence). The CDR3 reads CASSRQLAGGAYNEQFF.

This chain uses TRBV11-2 with TRBJ2-3. CDR1 and CDR2 from the germline V gene are SGHAT and FQNNGV. CDR3 size: 14 residues. CDR3 protein: CASSSNTDRSTQYF.

The chain is built from TRBV4-1 and TRBJ2-1; TCRdb selects TRBD1, and the lack of DNA leaves this call unchecked. Germline V lookup: CDR1 MGHRA, CDR2 YSYEKL. CDR3 size: 15 residues. CDR3 in amino acids: CASSHSRDSDNEQFF.

V usage is TRBV27 and J usage is TRBJ2-7; with no DNA, the TCRdb D assignment of TRBD1 cannot be verified. From germline, CDR1 is MNHEY and CDR2 SMNVEV (reference sequence). The CDR3 runs to 14 residues. This chain's CDR3 is CASSPPGQGGKRYF.

The CDR3 is CASSLALAGEIYNEQFF. J is TRBJ2-1 and V is TRBV5-1; the D call from TCRdb, TRBD2, cannot be confirmed without DNA. The CDR3 has 17 amino acids. The germline V gene has CDR1 SGHRS and CDR2 YFSETQ. The whole variable domain, remainder taken from reference TRBV5-1 and TRBJ2-1, is KAGVTQTPRYLIKTRGQQVTLSCSPISGHRSVSWYQQTPGQGLQFLFEYFSETQRNKGNFPGRFSGRQFSNSRSEMNVSTLELGDSALYLCASSLALAGEIYNEQFFGPGTRLTVL.

CDR3 protein: CASSPLVGSEKLFF. This sequence joins TRBV7-8 and TRBJ1-4; the TCRdb call, TRBD1, lacks DNA for checking. This CDR3 contains 14 residues. Germline-derived CDR1 and CDR2 are SGHVS and FQNEAQ.

The V gene is TRBV24-1, the J gene TRBJ1-5; TCRdb outputs TRBD1, but without DNA this stays unchecked. This CDR3 has 14 amino acids. Germline lookup yields CDR1 KGHDR and CDR2 SFDVKD. The CDR3 is CATSGVGPNQPQHF.

This chain uses TRBV5-1 with TRBJ1-2. The germline gives CDR1 SGHRS, CDR2 YFSETQ. The CDR3 spans 13 residues. The CDR3 region is CASSGSASYGYTF.

The chain recombines TRBV4-1 with TRBJ1-3; TCRdb's D gene call, TRBD1, goes unchecked for lack of DNA. CDR1 is MGHRA, CDR2 YSYEKL, per germline. This CDR3 comprises 15 residues. The CDR3 reads CASSPRTDSGNTIYF.

J is TRBJ1-6 and V is TRBV5-1; TCRdb's D gene call, TRBD1, goes unchecked for lack of DNA. There are 15 residues in the CDR3. From germline, CDR1 is SGHRS and CDR2 YFSETQ. CDR3 amino acids: CASSDDPGLNSPLHF.

V gene TRBV7-9 combines with J gene TRBJ2-3; the D call of TRBD2 rests on TCRdb alone, since no DNA is present to check it. The CDR3 contains 17 residues. Germline V gives CDR1 SEHNR, CDR2 FQNEAQ (reference sequence). CDR3 loop: CASSPSGRVPSTDTQYF.

The chain has TRBV10-3 and TRBJ2-7; TCRdb proposes TRBD1, but this gene call is untestable without DNA. The CDR3 runs to 11 residues. Germline lookup yields CDR1 ENHRY and CDR2 SYGVKD. The CDR3 here is CAIRGGPEQYF.